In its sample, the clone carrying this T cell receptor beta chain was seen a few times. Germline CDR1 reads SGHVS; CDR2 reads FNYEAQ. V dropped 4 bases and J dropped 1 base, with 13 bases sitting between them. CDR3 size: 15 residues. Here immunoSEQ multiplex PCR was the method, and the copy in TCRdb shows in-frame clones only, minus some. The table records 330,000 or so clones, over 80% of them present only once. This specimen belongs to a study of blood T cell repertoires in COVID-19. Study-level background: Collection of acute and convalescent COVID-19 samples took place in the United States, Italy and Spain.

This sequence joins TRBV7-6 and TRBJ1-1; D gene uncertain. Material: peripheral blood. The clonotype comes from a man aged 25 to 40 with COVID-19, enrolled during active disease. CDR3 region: CASSSDSPRNTEAFF. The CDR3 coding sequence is TGTGCCAGCAGCTCCGACTCTCCGAGGAACACTGAAGCTTTCTTT.